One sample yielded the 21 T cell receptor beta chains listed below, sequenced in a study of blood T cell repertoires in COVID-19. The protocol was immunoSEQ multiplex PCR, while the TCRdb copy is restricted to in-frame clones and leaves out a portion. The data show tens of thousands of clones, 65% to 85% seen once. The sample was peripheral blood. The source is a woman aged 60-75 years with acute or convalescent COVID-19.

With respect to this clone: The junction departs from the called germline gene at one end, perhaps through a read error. CDR3 loop: CASSLVAGRPQF. The CDR3 DNA reads TGTGCCAGCAGCTTGGTAGCGGGGCGACCACAATTT. The J gene is TRBJ1-4, the V gene TRBV5-6, with D maybe TRBD1 (5 bases). Germline V gene sequence: CDR1 SGHDT, CDR2 YYEEEE. The CDR3 runs to 12 residues.

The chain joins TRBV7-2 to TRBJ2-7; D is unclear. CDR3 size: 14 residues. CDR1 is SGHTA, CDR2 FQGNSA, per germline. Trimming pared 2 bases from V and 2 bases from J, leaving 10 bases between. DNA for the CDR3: TGTGCCAGCAGCTTAATGGCAGGTACCTACGAGCAGTACTTC. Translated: CASSLMAGTYEQYF.

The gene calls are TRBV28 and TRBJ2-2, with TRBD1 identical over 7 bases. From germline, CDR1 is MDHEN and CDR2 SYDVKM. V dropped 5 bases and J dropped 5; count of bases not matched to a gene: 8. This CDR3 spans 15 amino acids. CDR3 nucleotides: TGTGCCAGCAGTCAGACCGGGACAGTTACCGGGGAGCTGTTTTTT. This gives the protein CASSQTGTVTGELFF.

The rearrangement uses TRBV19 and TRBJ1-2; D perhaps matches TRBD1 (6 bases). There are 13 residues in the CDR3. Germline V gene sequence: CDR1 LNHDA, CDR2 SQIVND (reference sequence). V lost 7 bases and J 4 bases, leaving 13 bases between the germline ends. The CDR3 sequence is CASTGGQFYGYTF. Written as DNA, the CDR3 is TGTGCCAGTACCGGCGGACAGTTCTATGGCTACACCTTC.

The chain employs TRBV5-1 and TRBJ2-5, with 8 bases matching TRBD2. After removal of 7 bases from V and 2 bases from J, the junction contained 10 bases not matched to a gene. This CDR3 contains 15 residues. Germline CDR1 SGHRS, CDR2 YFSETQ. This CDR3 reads CASGAGGLRQETQYF. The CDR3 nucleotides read TGCGCCAGCGGGGCGGGGGGACTCCGTCAAGAGACCCAGTACTTC.

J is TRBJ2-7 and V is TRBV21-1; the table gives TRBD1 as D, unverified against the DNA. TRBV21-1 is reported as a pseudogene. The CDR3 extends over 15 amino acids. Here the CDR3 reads CASSKATGFSYEQYF. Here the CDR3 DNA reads TGTGCCAGCAGCAAAGCGACAGGGTTCTCCTACGAGCAGTACTTC.

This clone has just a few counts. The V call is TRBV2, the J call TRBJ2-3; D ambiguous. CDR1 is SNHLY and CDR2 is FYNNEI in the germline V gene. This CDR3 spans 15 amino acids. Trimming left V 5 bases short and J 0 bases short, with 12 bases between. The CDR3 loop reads CASSTSKASTDTQYF. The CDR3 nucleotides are TGTGCCAGCAGTACCTCGAAAGCTAGCACAGATACGCAGTATTTT.

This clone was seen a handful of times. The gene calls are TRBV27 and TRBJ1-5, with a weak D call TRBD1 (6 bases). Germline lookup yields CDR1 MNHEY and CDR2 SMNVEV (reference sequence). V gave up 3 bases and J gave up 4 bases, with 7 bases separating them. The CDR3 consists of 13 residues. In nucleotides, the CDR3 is TGTGCCAGCAGTTTCGGACAGAATCAGCCCCAGCATTTT. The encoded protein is CASSFGQNQPQHF.

This CDR3 is CSVAQGSNQPQHF. The CDR3 DNA is TGCAGCGTAGCCCAGGGGAGCAATCAGCCCCAGCATTTT. This chain joins TRBV29-1 and TRBJ1-5; the D gene is possibly TRBD1 (6 bases). Germline assignment: CDR1 SQVTM and CDR2 ANQGSEA. The CDR3 spans 13 residues. Trimming pared 6 bases from V and 1 base from J, leaving 10 bases between.

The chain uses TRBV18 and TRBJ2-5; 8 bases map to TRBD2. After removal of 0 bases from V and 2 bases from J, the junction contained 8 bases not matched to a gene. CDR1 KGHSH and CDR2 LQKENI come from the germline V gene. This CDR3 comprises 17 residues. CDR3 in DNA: TGTGCCAGCTCACCACCGAGTCGGGGGGGCGGTCAAGAGACCCAGTACTTC. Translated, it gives CASSPPSRGGGQETQYF.

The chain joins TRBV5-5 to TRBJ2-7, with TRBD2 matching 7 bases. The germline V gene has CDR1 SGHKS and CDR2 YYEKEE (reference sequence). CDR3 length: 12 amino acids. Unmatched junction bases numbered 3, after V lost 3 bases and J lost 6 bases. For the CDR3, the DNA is TGTGCCAGCAGCTCCCGGGGGGTCGAGCAGTACTTC. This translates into CASSSRGVEQYF.

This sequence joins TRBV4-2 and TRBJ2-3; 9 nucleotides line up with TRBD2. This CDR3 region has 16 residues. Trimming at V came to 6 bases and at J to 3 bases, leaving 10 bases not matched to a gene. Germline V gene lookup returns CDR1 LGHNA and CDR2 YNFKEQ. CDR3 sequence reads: CASSKVAGGVTDTQYF. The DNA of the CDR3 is TGTGCCAGCAGTAAAGTGGCGGGGGGGGTGACAGATACGCAGTATTTT.

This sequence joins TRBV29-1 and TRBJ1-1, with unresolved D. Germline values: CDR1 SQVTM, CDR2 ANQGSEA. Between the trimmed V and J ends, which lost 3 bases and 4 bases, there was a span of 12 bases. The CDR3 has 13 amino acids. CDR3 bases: TGCAGCGTTGATTCGCGGTTGAGCACTGAAGCTTTCTTT. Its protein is CSVDSRLSTEAFF.

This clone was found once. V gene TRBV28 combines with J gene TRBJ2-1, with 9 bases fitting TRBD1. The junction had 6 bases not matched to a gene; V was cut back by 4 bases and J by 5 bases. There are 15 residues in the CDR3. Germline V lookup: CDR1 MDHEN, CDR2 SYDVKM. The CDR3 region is CASSSTGGWDNEQFF. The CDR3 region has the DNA TGTGCCAGCAGTTCGACAGGGGGATGGGACAATGAGCAGTTCTTC.

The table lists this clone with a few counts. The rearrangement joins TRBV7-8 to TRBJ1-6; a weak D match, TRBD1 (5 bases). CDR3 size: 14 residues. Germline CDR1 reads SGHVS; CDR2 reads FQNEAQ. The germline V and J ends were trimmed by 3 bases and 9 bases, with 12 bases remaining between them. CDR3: CASSFAGSGSPLHF. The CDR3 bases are TGTGCCAGCAGCTTCGCAGGGTCTGGTTCACCCCTCCACTTT.

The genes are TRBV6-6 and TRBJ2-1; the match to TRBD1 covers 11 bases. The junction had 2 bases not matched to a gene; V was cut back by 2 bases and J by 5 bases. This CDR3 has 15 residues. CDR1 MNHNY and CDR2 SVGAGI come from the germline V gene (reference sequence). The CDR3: CASSYEGQGDNEQFF. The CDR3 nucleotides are TGTGCCAGCAGTTACGAGGGACAGGGGGACAATGAGCAGTTCTTC.

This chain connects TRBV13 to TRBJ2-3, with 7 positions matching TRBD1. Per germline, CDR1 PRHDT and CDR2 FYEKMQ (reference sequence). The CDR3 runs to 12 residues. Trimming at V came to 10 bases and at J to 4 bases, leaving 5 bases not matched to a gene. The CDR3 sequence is CATGQGADTQYF. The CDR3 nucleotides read TGTGCCACAGGGCAGGGGGCAGATACGCAGTATTTT.

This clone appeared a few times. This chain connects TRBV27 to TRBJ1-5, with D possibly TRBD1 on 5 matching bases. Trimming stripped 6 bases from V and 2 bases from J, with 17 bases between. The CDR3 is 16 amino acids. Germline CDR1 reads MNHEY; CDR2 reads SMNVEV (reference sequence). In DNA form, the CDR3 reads TGTGCCAGCAGAATGGTGGCGGGACGGGGCAATCAGCCCCAGCATTTT. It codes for CASRMVAGRGNQPQHF.

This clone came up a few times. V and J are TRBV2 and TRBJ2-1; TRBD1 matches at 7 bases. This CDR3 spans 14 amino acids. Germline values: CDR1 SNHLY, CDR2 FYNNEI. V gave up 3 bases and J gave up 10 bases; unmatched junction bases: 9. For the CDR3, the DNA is TGTGCCAGCAGTGATACGACAGGGAAAATAGAGCAGTTCTTC. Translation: CASSDTTGKIEQFF.

CDR3 sequence reads: CAWSTPDSNSPLHF. As DNA, the CDR3 is TGTGCCTGGAGTACCCCTGACAGTAATTCACCCCTCCACTTT. This rearrangement joins TRBV30 to TRBJ1-6; D is perhaps TRBD1 (5 bases). The CDR3 has 14 amino acids. Germline CDR1 reads GTSNPN; CDR2 reads SVGIG (reference sequence). V was cut by 2 bases and J by 6 bases, with 11 bases left in between. Variable domain in full (rest from reference TRBV30 and TRBJ1-6): SQTIHQWPATLVQPVGSPLSLECTVEGTSNPNLYWYRQAAGRGLQLLFYSVGIGQISSEVPQNLSASRPQDRQFILSSKKLLLSDSGFYLCAWSTPDSNSPLHFGNGTRLTVT.

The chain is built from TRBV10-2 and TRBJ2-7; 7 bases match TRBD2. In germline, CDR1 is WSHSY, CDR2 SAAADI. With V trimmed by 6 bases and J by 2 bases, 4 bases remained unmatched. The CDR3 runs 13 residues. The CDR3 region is CASRGGSAYEQYF. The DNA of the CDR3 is TGCGCCAGCAGGGGGGGGTCAGCCTACGAGCAGTACTTC.